The 11 T cell receptor beta chains reported below all come from one sample, sequenced in a study of Ad26.COV2.S vaccination and SARS-CoV-2 variants. Treatment meaning: over 15 received Ad26.COV2.S at low or high dose, single or two shots; a few received placebo; per-sample allocation not given. Day 63 after the first vaccine or placebo injection was the time point for sampling. Produced via immunoSEQ multiplex PCR; TCRdb's table is partial and in-frame only. This table holds more than 300,000 clones, around four fifths found once. Sequenced here: peripheral blood, sampled in a trial of Ad26.COV2.S vaccine versus placebo. These receptors originate from a person between 18 and 59 years old who received the Ad26.COV2.S COVID-19 vaccine or a placebo.

The chain combines TRBV2 with TRBJ1-6, with TRBD1 identical over 7 bases. Germline V gene lookup returns CDR1 SNHLY and CDR2 FYNNEI. V dropped 8 bases and J dropped 8; count of bases not matched to a gene: 18. The CDR3 totals 17 residues. In DNA, the CDR3 is TGTGCCAGCCGGCGACAGTCTACAGGGGTTATCCATTCACCCCTCCACTTT. Its protein is CASRRQSTGVIHSPLHF.

V gene TRBV14 combines with J gene TRBJ2-2; the D is unclear. Germline CDR1 reads SGHDN; CDR2 reads FVKESK. This CDR3 is built from 14 residues. Trimming stripped 1 base from V and 3 bases from J, with 6 bases between. The CDR3 nucleotides are TGTGCCAGCAGCCAAGCGCGGTACACCGGGGAGCTGTTTTTT. Amino acids: CASSQARYTGELFF.

V usage is TRBV7-9 and J usage is TRBJ1-6; 8 bases line up with TRBD1. J gave up 6 bases and V 6 bases, and 7 bases lay outside the gene matches. Germline V lookup: CDR1 SEHNR, CDR2 FQNEAQ (reference sequence). The CDR3 contains 15 residues. The CDR3 loop reads CASSQQGARNSPLHF. CDR3 in DNA: TGTGCCAGCAGTCAGCAGGGGGCGCGTAATTCACCCCTCCACTTT.

The chain is built from TRBV27 and TRBJ2-7; a weak D match, TRBD1 (6 bases). Per germline, CDR1 MNHEY and CDR2 SMNVEV (reference sequence). There are 15 residues in the CDR3. V was cut by 2 bases and J by 1 base, with 12 bases left in between. The CDR3 here is CASSLVQGWSYEQYF. The CDR3 DNA sequence: TGTGCCAGCAGTTTAGTACAGGGTTGGTCCTACGAGCAGTACTTC.

The V and J genes are TRBV7-2 and TRBJ2-5; tentatively, D is TRBD1 (5 bases). The CDR3 covers 15 residues. The V gene lost 5 bases and the J gene lost 1 base, with 14 bases spanning the gap. CDR1 and CDR2 from the germline V gene are SGHTA and FQGNSA. The CDR3 coding sequence is TGTGCCAGCAGCCTTAGGTGGGGCAGCCAAGAGACCCAGTACTTC. Encoded protein: CASSLRWGSQETQYF.

The chain recombines TRBV19 with TRBJ1-6; unclear D gene. CDR1 is LNHDA and CDR2 is SQIVND in the germline V gene (reference sequence). V was clipped by 4 bases and J by 7 bases, with 17 bases between them. CDR3 length: 16 residues. The CDR3 bases are TGTGCCAGTAGTAATTCTGACTCCGGACGAAATTCACCCCTCCACTTT. Its protein product is CASSNSDSGRNSPLHF.

About this clone: The junction departs from the called germline gene at one end, perhaps through a read error. The CDR3 nucleotides are TGTGCCAGCAAACAGCTCCACTCTGGAAACGCCATATATTTT. Translating gives CASKQLHSGNAIYF. V is TRBV6-5 and J is TRBJ1-3; no clear D. The germline gives CDR1 MNHEY, CDR2 SVGAGI. The CDR3 contains 14 residues.

The table lists this clone with a count of one. The chain links TRBV4-2 to TRBJ2-6; D unclear. The germline V and J ends were trimmed by 0 bases and 4 bases, with 7 bases remaining between them. CDR1 and CDR2 from the germline V gene are LGHNA and YNFKEQ. This CDR3 is built from 15 residues. This chain's CDR3 is CASSQEGPGANVLTF. CDR3 DNA sequence: TGTGCCAGCAGCCAAGAGGGTCCCGGGGCCAACGTCCTGACTTTC.

This clone was seen only once. The chain recombines TRBV4-2 with TRBJ1-2; possibly TRBD1 for D (6 bases). The CDR3 totals 15 residues. Trimming took 0 bases from V and 2 from J, leaving 10 bases between them. The germline CDR1 and CDR2 sequences are LGHNA and YNFKEQ. CDR3 region: CASSQDPGTNYGYTF. CDR3 coding DNA: TGTGCCAGCAGCCAAGATCCCGGGACAAACTATGGCTACACCTTC.

The chain couples TRBV7-2 to TRBJ2-2, with 9 bases that match TRBD1. Germline CDR1 SGHTA, CDR2 FQGNSA. The CDR3 consists of 18 residues. With 3 bases clipped from V and 4 bases from J, the junction kept 12 bases outside the gene matches. This CDR3 reads CASSLNASPGQGTGELFF. DNA of the CDR3: TGTGCCAGCAGCTTGAATGCCTCCCCGGGACAGGGCACCGGGGAGCTGTTTTTT. The complete variable domain, with remaining parts taken from reference TRBV7-2 and TRBJ2-2, reads GAGVSQSPSNKVTEKGKDVELRCDPISGHTALYWYRQSLGQGLEFLIYFQGNSAPDKSGLPSDRFSAERTGGSVSTLTIQRTQQEDSAVYLCASSLNASPGQGTGELFFGEGSRLTVL.

This clone was seen only once. The rearrangement uses TRBV5-1 and TRBJ2-7; tentative D call: TRBD1 (5 bases). This CDR3 comprises 14 residues. Per germline, CDR1 SGHRS and CDR2 YFSETQ. V dropped 2 bases and J dropped 2 bases, with 11 bases sitting between them. DNA of the CDR3: TGCGCCAGCAGCTTTTCCGCAGGGCCCTACGAGCAGTACTTC. Its translation: CASSFSAGPYEQYF.